One and the same sample provided the 15 T cell receptor beta chains below, sequenced in a study of T cell responses to AZD1222 COVID-19 vaccine. The method was immunoSEQ multiplex PCR; TCRdb's version includes in-frame clones alone and lacks a portion of them. Altogether about 54,000 clones are present, around 92% being singletons, with the ten largest covering roughly 2.1%. The sequencing here drew on peripheral blood, taken on day 0 of AZD1222 vaccination. The receptors shown here come from an adult in good health.

The chain uses TRBV25-1 and TRBJ1-1, with 8 bases lining up with TRBD1. CDR3 length: 13 amino acids. Per the germline V gene, CDR1 is MGHDK and CDR2 is SYGVNS. V shed 0 bases and J 8 bases; nucleotides not matched to a gene: 2. The CDR3 loop reads CASSEYRDREAFF. The CDR3 DNA reads TGTGCCAGCAGTGAATATAGGGACAGGGAAGCTTTCTTT.

CDR3 sequence reads: CASSPRTGGSYEQYF. CDR3 DNA sequence: TGTGCCAGCAGCCCAAGGACAGGGGGCTCCTACGAGCAGTACTTC. The V call is TRBV7-6, the J call TRBJ2-7; 10 bases are shared with TRBD1. The germline CDR1 and CDR2 sequences are SGHVS and FNYEAQ. With 5 bases clipped from V and 0 bases from J, the junction kept 4 bases outside the gene matches. The CDR3 spans 15 residues.

The gene calls are TRBV2 and TRBJ2-1; D unresolved. Germline CDR1 reads SNHLY; CDR2 reads FYNNEI. Trimming shortened V by 4 bases and J by 0 bases, and 10 bases separated the two germline ends. CDR3 length equals 15 residues. CDR3 residues: CASSVGKSSYNEQFF. CDR3 coding DNA: TGTGCCAGCAGTGTGGGCAAGAGCTCCTACAATGAGCAGTTCTTC.

CDR3 sequence: CASSLFLNSVYTF. Here the CDR3 DNA reads TGTGCCAGCAGCTTATTCTTGAACAGCGTCTACACCTTC. The chain has TRBV11-2 and TRBJ1-2, with D unresolved. V lost 2 bases and J lost 10, with 14 bases in between. The CDR3 spans 13 residues. CDR1 and CDR2 from the germline V gene are SGHAT and FQNNGV.

V usage is TRBV6-5 and J usage is TRBJ1-4, with TRBD1 matching over 9 bases. Germline V gene lookup returns CDR1 MNHEY and CDR2 SVGAGI. This CDR3 contains 13 residues. With V trimmed by 8 bases and J by 4 bases, 2 bases remained unmatched. The CDR3 nucleotides are TGTGCCAGCGGACAGGGGATTAATGAAAAACTGTTTTTT. Residues: CASGQGINEKLFF.

The chain links TRBV28 to TRBJ1-2, with TRBD1 as a possible D gene (5 bases). V was clipped by 6 bases and J by 4 bases, with 18 bases between them. The CDR3 loop spans 15 amino acids. Germline values: CDR1 MDHEN, CDR2 SYDVKM. CDR3 coding DNA: TGTGCCAGCAGCCCCTCCCCGGGGACGGTCTATGGCTACACCTTC. Translating it yields CASSPSPGTVYGYTF.

A single count supports this clone. This sequence joins TRBV25-1 and TRBJ2-7; D is unclear. The germline CDR1 and CDR2 sequences are MGHDK and SYGVNS. The CDR3 has 13 residues. V was shortened by 3 bases and J by 3 bases, with 9 bases between the two germline ends. Here the CDR3 DNA reads TGTGCCAGCAGTGATTCAAAATTCTACGAGCAGTACTTC. Translating it yields CASSDSKFYEQYF.

V and J are TRBV9 and TRBJ1-6; no reliable D call. CDR1 is SGDLS, CDR2 YYNGEE, per germline. With 0 bases removed from V and 10 bases from J, the gap between germline ends came to 14 bases. The CDR3 loop spans 15 amino acids. The DNA for the CDR3 is TGTGCCAGCAGCGTAGCTTTAGGGCCCGGGTCACCCCTCCACTTT. This codes for CASSVALGPGSPLHF.

This chain links TRBV2 with TRBJ2-5; weak D call: TRBD1 (6 bases). This CDR3 has 13 amino acids. From germline, CDR1 is SNHLY and CDR2 FYNNEI. V dropped 8 bases and J dropped 1 base, with 11 bases sitting between them. CDR3 sequence reads: CASSGQIQETQYF. The CDR3 bases are TGTGCCAGCTCCGGACAGATCCAAGAGACCCAGTACTTC.

This chain links TRBV5-8 with TRBJ1-2; D may be TRBD1 (5 bases). V lost 3 bases and J lost 4, with 19 bases in between. CDR1 and CDR2 from the germline V gene are SGHTS and YDEGEE. The CDR3 sequence is 16 residues long. CDR3 nucleotide sequence: TGTGCCAGCAGCTCCTATACCGGGACGGTGCCCTATGGCTACACCTTC. This gives the protein CASSSYTGTVPYGYTF.

This rearrangement joins TRBV29-1 to TRBJ2-5; TRBD1 might be the D (5 bases). CDR1 and CDR2 (germline): SQVTM, ANQGSEA. V shed 1 base and J shed 3 bases, with 12 bases lying between them. The CDR3 runs to 14 residues. The CDR3 DNA reads TGCAGCGTTGAAGGAAGTCAGGGAAAAGAGACCCAGTACTTC. As protein: CSVEGSQGKETQYF.

This chain's CDR3 is CATSTRDSGTDTQYF. DNA of the CDR3: TGTGCCACCAGCACCCGGGACTCCGGCACAGATACGCAGTATTTT. The rearrangement joins TRBV15 to TRBJ2-3, with D possibly being TRBD2 (6 bases). Trimming stripped 4 bases from V and 1 base from J, with 12 bases between. This CDR3 region has 15 residues. Looked up from germline, CDR1 is LNHNV and CDR2 is YYDKDF (reference sequence).

The chain uses TRBV2 and TRBJ1-1; 9 nucleotides agree with TRBD1. Trimming took 10 bases from V and 3 from J; bases not matched to a gene: 9. This CDR3 has 14 residues. Per germline, CDR1 SNHLY and CDR2 FYNNEI. Here the CDR3 reads CATRLTGGYTEAFF. CDR3 coding DNA: TGTGCCACACGCCTGACAGGGGGGTACACTGAAGCTTTCTTT.

CDR3 DNA: TGTGCCAGCAGCTTAGTCCTAGCCCTAATCTCTGGGGCCAACGTCCTGACTTTC. This sequence encodes CASSLVLALISGANVLTF. V usage is TRBV7-6 and J usage is TRBJ2-6; the D gene is possibly TRBD2 (5 bases). Trimming shortened V by 1 base and J by 0 bases, and 13 bases separated the two germline ends. Germline-derived CDR1 and CDR2 are SGHVS and FNYEAQ. The CDR3 sequence is 18 residues long.

The CDR3, as DNA: TGTGCCAGCAGACCGGGACAGAGCAATCAGCCCCAGCATTTT. As protein: CASRPGQSNQPQHF. J is TRBJ1-5 and V is TRBV28, with TRBD1 matching 7 bases. Germline V gene sequence: CDR1 MDHEN, CDR2 SYDVKM. V trimming: 6 bases; J trimming: 1 base; junction bases outside the gene matches: 3. CDR3 size: 14 residues. The whole variable domain, remainder taken from reference TRBV28 and TRBJ1-5, is DVKVTQSSRYLVKRTGEKVFLECVQDMDHENMFWYRQDPGLGLRLIYFSYDVKMKEKGDIPEGYSVSREKKERFSLILESASTNQTSMYLCASRPGQSNQPQHFGDGTRLSIL.